These 8 T cell receptor beta chains originate from one sample sequenced in a study of T cell repertoires in cytomegalovirus infection. These TCRs' antigens remain unknown. One entry per CDR3 protein, called by TCRdb with MiXCR from the reads. The data contain a few hundred thousand distinct CDR3 sequences, around two fifths of them singletons. The source was cultured PBMCs, collected from culture after CMV antigen stimulation. These receptors originate from a human donor in good health (CMV status not recorded). Some clones in this sample may be carry-over from other donors' samples.

This clonotype was counted a few times. The V call is TRBV12-3 or TRBV12-4, the J call TRBJ2-2; 8 positions match TRBD2. The length of the CDR3 is 16 residues. J gave up 5 bases and V 5 bases, and 10 bases lay outside the gene matches. The CDR3 is CASSAKPGLGTGELFF. CDR3 DNA sequence: TGTGCCAGCAGTGCCAAACCGGGACTAGGTACCGGGGAGCTGTTTTTT.

The rearrangement links TRBV6-1 to TRBJ2-3, with TRBD1 identical over 11 bases. The V segment lost 5 bases and the J segment 0 bases; nucleotides outside the gene matches: 10. This CDR3 is 18 amino acids long. CDR1 is MNHNS and CDR2 is SASEGT in the germline V gene. CDR3 region: CASSPRDRGFSSTDTQYF. CDR3 bases: TGTGCCAGCAGTCCGAGGGACAGGGGGTTTTCTAGCACAGATACGCAGTATTTT.

The rearrangement links TRBV29-1 to TRBJ1-1; TRBD1 might be the D (6 bases). Trimming stripped 5 bases from V and 0 bases from J, with 13 bases between. The CDR3 is made up of 14 amino acids. Germline V CDR1 and CDR2: SQVTM, ANQGSEA. The CDR3 region is CSVSPGHLNTEAFF. The DNA of the CDR3 is TGCAGCGTTAGTCCGGGACATCTGAACACTGAAGCTTTCTTT. Supplemented by reference TRBV29-1 and TRBJ1-1, the full variable domain reads SAVISQKPSRDICQRGTSLTIQCQVDSQVTMMFWYRQQPGQSLTLIATANQGSEATYESGFVIDKFPISRPNLTFSTLTVSNMSPEDSSIYLCSVSPGHLNTEAFFGQGTRLTVV.

This clonotype was seen a single time. The V and J genes are TRBV19 and TRBJ2-7; the D is unclear. V shed 1 base and J shed 2 bases, with 6 bases lying between them. The length of the CDR3 is 13 residues. Germline CDR1 and CDR2: LNHDA and SQIVND (reference sequence). DNA of the CDR3: TGTGCCAGTAGTATAGGGCCAGCCTACGAGCAGTACTTC. It codes for CASSIGPAYEQYF.

This clonotype was seen once. This CDR3 reads CASSFNSGGAGETQYF. The CDR3 DNA reads TGTGCCAGCAGCTTTAATAGCGGGGGGGCCGGGGAGACCCAGTACTTC. The genes are TRBV7-8 and TRBJ2-5; TRBD2 agrees at 11 bases. The length of the CDR3 is 16 residues. CDR1 SGHVS and CDR2 FQNEAQ come from the germline V gene. V shed 3 bases and J 5 bases; nucleotides not matched to a gene: 8.

The V call is TRBV6-6, the J call TRBJ1-5, with D uncertain. V was pared by 5 bases and J by 5 bases, with 10 bases between. The CDR3 runs 13 residues. Looked up from germline, CDR1 is MNHNY and CDR2 is SVGAGI (reference sequence). The CDR3, as DNA: TGTGCCAGCAGTGATTCGTCGCATCAGCCCCAGCATTTT. Protein: CASSDSSHQPQHF.

The genes are TRBV20-1 and TRBJ1-4; possible D gene TRBD1, 5 bases. V was trimmed by 0 bases and J by 8 bases, leaving 19 bases between them. Germline V lookup: CDR1 DFQATT, CDR2 SNEGSKA (reference sequence). The CDR3 is 16 residues long. The CDR3, as DNA: TGCAGTGCTAGAGATTTGTCTAAGGGGATTGGAGAAAAACTGTTTTTT. The encoded protein is CSARDLSKGIGEKLFF.

This clonotype was counted only a few times. V usage is TRBV19 and J usage is TRBJ2-1; TRBD2 aligns across 9 bases. The CDR3 is 18 amino acids. With V trimmed by 3 bases and J by 6 bases, 15 bases remained unmatched. Germline lookup yields CDR1 LNHDA and CDR2 SQIVND (reference sequence). The CDR3: CASSMDWGAGTSPNEQFF. In DNA, the CDR3 is TGTGCCAGTAGTATGGATTGGGGCGCCGGGACTAGCCCCAATGAGCAGTTCTTC.